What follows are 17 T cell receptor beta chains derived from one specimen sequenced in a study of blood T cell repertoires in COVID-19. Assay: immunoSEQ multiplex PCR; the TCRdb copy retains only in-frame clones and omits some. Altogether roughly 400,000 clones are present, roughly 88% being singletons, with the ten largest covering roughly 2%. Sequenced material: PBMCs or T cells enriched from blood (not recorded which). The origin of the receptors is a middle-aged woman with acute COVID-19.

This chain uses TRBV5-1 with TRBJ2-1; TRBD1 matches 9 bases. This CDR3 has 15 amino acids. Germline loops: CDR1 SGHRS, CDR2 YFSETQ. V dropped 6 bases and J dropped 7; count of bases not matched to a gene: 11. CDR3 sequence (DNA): TGCGCCAGCATCAGGACAGGGGCTATTGGGAATGAGCAGTTCTTC. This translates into CASIRTGAIGNEQFF.

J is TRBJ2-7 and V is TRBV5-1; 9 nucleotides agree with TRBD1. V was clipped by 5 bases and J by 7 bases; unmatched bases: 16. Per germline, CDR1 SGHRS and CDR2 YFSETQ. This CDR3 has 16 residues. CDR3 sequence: CASRRVTQGASGEQYF. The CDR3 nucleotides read TGCGCCAGCAGGAGGGTGACACAGGGGGCGTCTGGGGAGCAGTACTTC.

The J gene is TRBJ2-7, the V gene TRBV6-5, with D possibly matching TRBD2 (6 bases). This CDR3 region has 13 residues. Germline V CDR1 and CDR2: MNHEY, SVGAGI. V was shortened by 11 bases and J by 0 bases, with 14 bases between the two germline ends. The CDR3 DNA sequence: TGTGCCTGCCGGGACTCATCCTCCTACGAGCAGTACTTC. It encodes CACRDSSSYEQYF.

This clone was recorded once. The CDR3: CASSSGTGGKAFF. CDR3 bases: TGTGCCAGCAGTTCCGGGACAGGGGGCAAAGCTTTCTTT. The chain carries TRBV7-9 and TRBJ1-1; TRBD1 agrees at 12 bases. J lost 9 bases, V lost 6 bases, and 5 bases had no gene match. The length of the CDR3 is 13 residues. Germline V gene data show CDR1 as SEHNR and CDR2 as FQNEAQ (reference sequence).

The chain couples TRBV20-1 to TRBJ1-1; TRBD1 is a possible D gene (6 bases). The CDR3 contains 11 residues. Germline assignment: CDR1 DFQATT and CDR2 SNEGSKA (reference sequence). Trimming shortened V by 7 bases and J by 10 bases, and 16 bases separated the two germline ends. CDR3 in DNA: TGCAGTGGGACAGCTGCGGACAGAGCTTTCTTT. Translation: CSGTAADRAFF.

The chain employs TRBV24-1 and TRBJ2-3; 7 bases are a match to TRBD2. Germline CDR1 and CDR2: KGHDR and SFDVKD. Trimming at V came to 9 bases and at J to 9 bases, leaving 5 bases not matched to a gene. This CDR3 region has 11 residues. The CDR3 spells CATSGRETQYF. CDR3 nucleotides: TGTGCCACCTCTGGGAGGGAGACGCAGTATTTT.

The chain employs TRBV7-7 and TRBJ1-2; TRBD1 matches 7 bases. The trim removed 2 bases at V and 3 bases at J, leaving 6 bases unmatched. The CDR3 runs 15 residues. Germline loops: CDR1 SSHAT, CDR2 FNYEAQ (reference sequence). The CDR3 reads CASSLRQGVDYGYTF. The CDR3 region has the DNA TGTGCCAGCAGCTTACGGCAGGGGGTTGACTATGGCTACACCTTC.

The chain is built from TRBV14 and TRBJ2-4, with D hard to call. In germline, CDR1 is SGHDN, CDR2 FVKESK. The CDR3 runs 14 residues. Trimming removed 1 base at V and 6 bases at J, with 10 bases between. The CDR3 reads CASSQGQELNIQYF. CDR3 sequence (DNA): TGTGCCAGCAGCCAAGGCCAGGAATTAAACATTCAGTACTTC.

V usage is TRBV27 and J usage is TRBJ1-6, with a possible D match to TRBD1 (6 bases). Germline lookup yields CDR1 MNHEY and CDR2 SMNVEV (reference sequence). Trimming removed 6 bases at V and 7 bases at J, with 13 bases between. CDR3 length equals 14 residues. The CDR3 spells CASRRQERNSPLHF. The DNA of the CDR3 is TGTGCCAGCAGGAGACAGGAACGGAATTCACCCCTCCACTTT.

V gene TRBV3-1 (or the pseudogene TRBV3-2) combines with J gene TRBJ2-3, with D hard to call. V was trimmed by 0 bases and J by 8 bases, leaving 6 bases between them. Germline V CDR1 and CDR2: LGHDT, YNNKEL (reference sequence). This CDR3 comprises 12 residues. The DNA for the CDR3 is TGTGCCAGCAGCCAAGAAAGAGGTACGCAGTATTTT. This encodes CASSQERGTQYF.

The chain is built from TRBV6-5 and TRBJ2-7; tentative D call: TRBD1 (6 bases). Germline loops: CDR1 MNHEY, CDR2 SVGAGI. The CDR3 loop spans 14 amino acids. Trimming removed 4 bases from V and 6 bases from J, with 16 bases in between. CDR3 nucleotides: TGTGCCAGCAGTTCCTACGAGCCAGGGGTCGAGCAGTACTTC. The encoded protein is CASSSYEPGVEQYF.

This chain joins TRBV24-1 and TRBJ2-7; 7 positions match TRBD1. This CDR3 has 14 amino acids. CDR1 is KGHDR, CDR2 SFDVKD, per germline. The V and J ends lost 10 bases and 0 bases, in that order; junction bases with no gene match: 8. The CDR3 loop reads CATASRDSSYEQYF. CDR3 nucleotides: TGTGCCACTGCCTCCCGGGACAGCTCCTACGAGCAGTACTTC.

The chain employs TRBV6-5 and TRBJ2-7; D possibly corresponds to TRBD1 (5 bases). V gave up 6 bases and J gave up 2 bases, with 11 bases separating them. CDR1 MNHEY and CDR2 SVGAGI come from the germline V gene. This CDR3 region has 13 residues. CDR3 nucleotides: TGTGCCAGCAGATACGAGGACACCTACGAGCAGTACTTC. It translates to CASRYEDTYEQYF.

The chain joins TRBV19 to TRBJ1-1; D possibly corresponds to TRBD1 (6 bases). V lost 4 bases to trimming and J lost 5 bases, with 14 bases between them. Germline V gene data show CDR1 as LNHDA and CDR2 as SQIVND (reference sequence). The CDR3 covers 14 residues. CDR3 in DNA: TGTGCCAGTAGTACTGGACAGTCGGGGACTGAAGCTTTCTTT. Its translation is CASSTGQSGTEAFF.

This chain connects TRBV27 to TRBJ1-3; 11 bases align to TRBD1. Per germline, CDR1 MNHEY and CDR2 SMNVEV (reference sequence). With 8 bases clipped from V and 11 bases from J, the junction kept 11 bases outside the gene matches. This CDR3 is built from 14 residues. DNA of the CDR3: TGTGCCAGCGTTACAGGACAGGGGGCTTGCCCCATATATTTT. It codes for CASVTGQGACPIYF.

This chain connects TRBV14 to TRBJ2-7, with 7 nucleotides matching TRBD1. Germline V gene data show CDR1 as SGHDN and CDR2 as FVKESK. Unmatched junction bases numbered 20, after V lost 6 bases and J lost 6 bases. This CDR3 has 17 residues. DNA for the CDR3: TGTGCCAGCAGTCAACTACCACTACCGGGACAGCGGCGCGAGCAGTACTTC. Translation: CASSQLPLPGQRREQYF.

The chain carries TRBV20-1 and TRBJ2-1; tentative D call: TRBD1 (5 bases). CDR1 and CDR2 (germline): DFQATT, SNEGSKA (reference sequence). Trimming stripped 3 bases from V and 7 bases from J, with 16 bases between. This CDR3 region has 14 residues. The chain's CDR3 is CSASFAAGKNEQFF. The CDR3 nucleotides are TGCAGTGCTAGTTTTGCGGCAGGGAAGAATGAGCAGTTCTTC.